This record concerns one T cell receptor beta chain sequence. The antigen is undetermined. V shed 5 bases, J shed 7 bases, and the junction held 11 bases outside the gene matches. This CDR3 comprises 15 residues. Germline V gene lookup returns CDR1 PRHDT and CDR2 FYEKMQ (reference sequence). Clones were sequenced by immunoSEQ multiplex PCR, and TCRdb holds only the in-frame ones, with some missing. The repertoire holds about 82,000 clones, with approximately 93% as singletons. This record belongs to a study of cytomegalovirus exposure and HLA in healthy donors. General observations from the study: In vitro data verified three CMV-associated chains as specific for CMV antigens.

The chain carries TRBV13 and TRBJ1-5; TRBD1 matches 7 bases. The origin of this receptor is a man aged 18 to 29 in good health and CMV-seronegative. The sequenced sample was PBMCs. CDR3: CASSRGGRGGQPQHF. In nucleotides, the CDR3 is TGTGCCAGCAGCAGAGGGGGCAGGGGTGGGCAGCCCCAGCATTTT.